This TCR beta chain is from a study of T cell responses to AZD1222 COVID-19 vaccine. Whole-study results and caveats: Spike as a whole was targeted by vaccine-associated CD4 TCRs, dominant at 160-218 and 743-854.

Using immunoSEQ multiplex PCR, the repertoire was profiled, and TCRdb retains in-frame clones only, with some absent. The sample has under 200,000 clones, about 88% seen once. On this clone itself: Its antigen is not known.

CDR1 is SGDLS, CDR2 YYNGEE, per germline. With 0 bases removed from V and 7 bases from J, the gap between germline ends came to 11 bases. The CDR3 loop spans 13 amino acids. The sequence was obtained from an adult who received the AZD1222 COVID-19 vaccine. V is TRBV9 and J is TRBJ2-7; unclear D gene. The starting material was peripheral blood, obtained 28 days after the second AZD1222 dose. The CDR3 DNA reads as TGTGCCAGCAGCGTAGCGATCCGTGAAGAGCAGTACTTC. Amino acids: CASSVAIREEQYF.